Sequencing of this T cell receptor (beta chain) was carried out in a study of T cells in Graves' hyperthyroidism and ophthalmopathy. This clonotype showed up many times. RNA transcripts yielded amplified TCR beta CDR3 regions. The study used the HTBI primer set for a first-round RT-PCR of the TCR CDR3. TCRdb passed the multiplex PCR reads through MiXCR, listing each CDR3 protein once. The sample holds about 560,000 distinct CDR3 sequences, 14% seen once. This receptor was identified in a woman in her 40s with Graves' hyperthyroidism. Sequencing was performed on blood.

The CDR3 DNA is TGTGCCAGCAGTCGACAGACAGGGGGGTATGGCTACACCTTC. Translating it yields CASSRQTGGYGYTF. The gene calls are TRBV12-3 or TRBV12-4 and TRBJ1-2, with TRBD1 matching over 9 bases. V lost 5 bases to trimming and J lost 5 bases; unmatched junction nucleotides: 6. This CDR3 is built from 14 residues.